This TCR beta chain comes out of a study of a mutant IDH1 vaccine in newly diagnosed glioma (TCRdb year 2021). In terms of the full investigation: Across visits V03 through V10, patients got a total of eight vaccinations, given in weeks 1, 3, 5, 7, 11, 15, 19 and 23. Vaccination was initiated 4-6 weeks after radiotherapy alone, or concurrently with temozolomide cycles in the chemotherapy-containing groups. The approximately 32 treated patients were roughly 62% male and around 40% female, with a mean age of around 40 years. Prior to enrollment, patients had been given standard therapy consisting of radiotherapy alone, temozolomide alone, or radiochemotherapy with temozolomide, with the combination given to most patients. Peripheral blood was collected at six visits: V03 (baseline), V05, V07, V10, V12 and V13. Longitudinal TCRB deep sequencing was performed for 20 to 25 treated patients wherever samples were available for exploratory analyses.

Explained via the paper, the time point label denotes: week 23, last vaccination. A 20-mer mutant IDH1 peptide at 300 micrograms in Montanide made up each vaccine dose, which was injected subcutaneously together with topical imiquimod. The donors had newly diagnosed IDH1-mutant astrocytomas of WHO grade 3 or 4 that showed loss of nuclear ATRX. The samples were drawn from NOA16, a multicentre, single-arm, open-label phase I trial in Germany that tested a mutant IDH1 peptide vaccine in humans for the first time. The DNeasy Blood and Tissue Kit was used to extract genomic DNA from EDTA blood for TCRB sequencing. About this clone: It lacks a known antigen. No base quality values were provided; no much bigger clone lies one nucleotide off.

What the authors observed across the whole study: Availability determined which PBMC samples were chosen for TCRB deep sequencing. According to the authors, sample limitations meant that analyses of patient blood samples could not be reproduced. Immune responses induced by the vaccine were seen in roughly 95% of patients across multiple MHC alleles. Pseudoprogression appeared unrelated to alterations in the top peripheral T cell clonotypes detected by TCRB sequencing.

Library method: the immunoSEQ multiplex PCR assay. Rearranged TCR beta chain sequences were amplified with the hsTCRB Kit following the manufacturer's protocol. An Illumina MiSeq was used to sequence the TCRB libraries. The published analysis was carried out like this. The proprietary platform of the kit vendor was used for demultiplexing, trimming and gene mapping. Entries here come from immuneACCESS through TCRdb and include only in-frame sequences with V and J called. Some clones fail to appear in such tables; in the studies checked, an unresolved V gene covers under half of the shortfall, and the cause of the remainder is unknown. D and trimming come from the DNA, and the V and J calls and clone size come from that table. The sample table shows tens of thousands of clones, and about 80% are seen once. 4% to 6.5% of the sample is in the top ten clones. This sequence originates from a man between 45 and 60 years old with glioma. This sample comprised PBMCs, obtained from a glioma patient whose treatment included an IDH1 peptide vaccine.

At the DNA level, the sequence is TGTGCCAGCAGCGCACAGGGCACTGAAGCTTTCTTT. The translation is CASSAQGTEAFF. The receptor chain draws on TRBV5-4 and TRBJ1-1, with a tentative D gene TRBD1 over 6 matching bases. From a lookup of the germline V gene (reference sequence), CDR1 and CDR2 are SGHNT and YYREEE. Between the V and J ends, shortened by 4 bases and 4 bases respectively, the junction contains 8 bases. Its CDR3 holds 12 amino acids, cysteine through phenylalanine. Only CDR3 DNA is held: 36 bases, read in frame from base 1.